Sequencing of this T cell receptor (beta chain) was carried out in a study of T cell changes during pregnancy in multiple sclerosis. Data came from immunoSEQ multiplex PCR; TCRdb stores just in-frame clones and leaves some out. The sample has roughly 42,000 clones; approximately 91% are singletons. The CDR3 is 15 amino acids. Germline assignment: CDR1 SGDLS and CDR2 YYNGEE. J lost 9 bases, V lost 2 bases, and 7 bases had no gene match. The chain couples TRBV9 to TRBJ2-7, with TRBD2 matching 14 bases. The TCR comes from a female donor with multiple sclerosis, enrolled in a pregnancy study. The specimen comprised CD4+ T cells from peripheral blood mononuclear cells, sampled in the first trimester of pregnancy. The CDR3 DNA is TGTGCCAGCAGCGTTGGGACTAGCGGGAGTCAGGGGCAGTACTTC. This codes for CASSVGTSGSQGQYF.